The T cell receptor beta chain described here comes from a study of beta chain features in type 1 diabetes. Study as a whole: Patients looked much like healthy donors when it came to age, gender and cell yields.

Blood was collected once per donor into heparin, averaging about 100 mL. Sequenced material consisted of expressed TCRB transcripts (all of the isolated RNA was reverse transcribed). Regulatory, naive and central memory T cell samples averaged approximately 3.9 million reads. TCRdb keeps only in-frame clones here, not all; method: immunoSEQ multiplex PCR. The sample yields over 40,000 clones, about half seen once. This clone was counted a few times. V lost 7 bases, J lost 5 bases, and 9 bases lay in between. The CDR3 has 11 residues. The V gene's germline CDR1 is MNHNS and CDR2 SASEGT. Sequenced sample: Tregs from blood. This chain joins TRBV6-1 and TRBJ2-7; tentative D call: TRBD2 (5 bases). The sequence derives from a woman younger than 35 in good health. This chain's CDR3 is CASTTGDEQYF. In DNA form, the CDR3 reads TGTGCCAGCACAACCGGGGACGAGCAGTACTTC.